The 6 T cell receptor beta chains reported below all come from one sample, sequenced in a study of blood T cell repertoires in COVID-19. Sequencing used immunoSEQ multiplex PCR; TCRdb keeps in-frame clones, though not all of them. The repertoire holds under 350,000 clones, roughly 91% seen once, with 1.8% in the top ten. What was sequenced was peripheral blood. These receptors were taken from a woman between 25 and 40 years old with COVID-19, enrolled during active disease.

The J gene is TRBJ2-7, the V gene TRBV28, with 8 bases lining up with TRBD1. The CDR3 totals 12 residues. Germline lookup yields CDR1 MDHEN and CDR2 SYDVKM. V dropped 5 bases and J dropped 3; count of bases not matched to a gene: 0. CDR3 residues: CASSDRGYEQYV. The CDR3 DNA reads TGTGCCAGCAGTGACAGGGGCTACGAGCAGTACGTC.

This chain links TRBV4-2 with TRBJ1-4, with D perhaps matching TRBD1 (5 bases). V gave up 0 bases and J gave up 5 bases, with 16 bases separating them. The CDR3 loop spans 17 amino acids. From germline, CDR1 is LGHNA and CDR2 YNFKEQ. Written as DNA, the CDR3 is TGTGCCAGCAGCCAAGATTTGCTCACAGGCCTAAATGAAAAACTGTTTTTT. Protein product: CASSQDLLTGLNEKLFF.

The chain combines TRBV3-1 (or the pseudogene TRBV3-2) with TRBJ2-5; no firm D call. In germline, CDR1 is LGHDT, CDR2 YNNKEL (reference sequence). This CDR3 has 12 amino acids. The V end was cut by 0 bases, the J end by 4 bases, with 3 bases between. In DNA form, the CDR3 reads TGTGCCAGCAGCCAAGACTTAGAGACCCAGTACTTC. Amino acid sequence: CASSQDLETQYF.

The chain combines TRBV3-1 (or the pseudogene TRBV3-2) with TRBJ1-2; D gene uncertain. This CDR3 has 15 amino acids. The ends were cut back, 4 bases at V and 4 bases at J, with 16 bases in the middle. Germline-derived CDR1 and CDR2 are LGHDT and YNNKEL (reference sequence). The CDR3 protein is CASSPLRRTAYGYTF. The CDR3 region has the DNA TGTGCCAGCAGCCCCCTAAGAAGGACTGCCTATGGCTACACCTTC.

The chain is built from TRBV24-1 and TRBJ2-2; 7 bases are shared with TRBD2. V gave up 5 bases and J gave up 4 bases; unmatched junction bases: 6. Germline V gene lookup returns CDR1 KGHDR and CDR2 SFDVKD. The CDR3 has 15 amino acids. CDR3 sequence reads: CATSAAAGPTGELFF. CDR3 sequence (DNA): TGTGCCACCAGTGCGGCAGCGGGGCCCACCGGGGAGCTGTTTTTT.

The V and J genes are TRBV21-1 and TRBJ2-1; no check of the table's D call, TRBD1, against the DNA was made. TRBV21-1 is labeled a pseudogene. This CDR3 has 17 amino acids. The CDR3 coding sequence is TGTGCCAGCAGCCAGGAGCACAGGGGCCTCTCCTACAATGAGCAGTTCTTC. It yields the protein CASSQEHRGLSYNEQFF.